This TCR beta chain stems from a study of cytomegalovirus exposure and HLA in healthy donors. The wider study: The same platform used for the roughly 610 first-cohort repertoires was also used for the 120 or so validation repertoires, as a later analysis reported.

Germline trimming cut 0 bases from V and 9 bases from J; bases unmatched to any gene: 9. CDR3 length equals 15 residues. Germline V gene lookup returns CDR1 SGDLS and CDR2 YYNGEE. On this clone: Its antigen is not identified.

General study findings and limits: Among TCR sequences, most were rare, though some public TCRs appeared in many donors. Researchers counted 180 or so TCR beta chains as cytomegalovirus-associated.

The donors formed part of the 120-subject validation cohort, distinct from the 666-subject first cohort. The assay was immunoSEQ multiplex PCR, and TCRdb's table has in-frame clones only and misses some. The sample has roughly 90,000 clones, around 85% seen once. Sequenced material: PBMCs. This chain links TRBV9 with TRBJ2-1; 7 bases are shared with TRBD1. The source is a man aged 18 to 30 in good health and CMV-seropositive. CDR3 bases: TGTGCCAGCAGCGTAGAGGGGGCACTAGGAGGTGAGCAGTTCTTC. It codes for CASSVEGALGGEQFF.